The present TCR beta chain was sequenced within a study of blood T cells in healthy people across ages (dated by TCRdb to 2014 to 2015). Turning to the overall study: In model experiments, template switching captured about one uniquely barcoded TCR beta cDNA molecule for every two T cells. Age-related changes in TCR beta repertoire diversity were measured in the study by deep sequencing normalized with unique cDNA molecular identifiers. Donors were grouped into four age groups: young (average roughly 15 years), middle-aged (roughly 40), aged (roughly 67) and long-lived (approximately 78). For two donors (one aged 18 to 29 and one aged 80 or older), the study analyzed two additional independent replicas of 1 million unique cDNA reads from the same blood draw.

The research as a whole found: As age increased, observed TCR beta diversity per million T cells dropped in a roughly linear way, and a significant reduction was already evident by age 40. Because the CMV infection status of the donors was unknown, age-related changes in expanded clonotypes may potentially have been confounded. Estimates of total diversity from one million sequenced T cells were regarded as lower bounds and underestimates. Compared with the aged group, more naive CD4+ T cells, fewer expanded clones and increased TCR diversity were shown by the long-lived group, suggesting age selection. There was a strong correlation between observed TCR beta diversity and the percentage of naive T cells measured by flow cytometry. Since profiling was done on bulk unsorted PBMCs, naive and antigen-experienced compartments could not be conclusively compared.

Donors were around 37 systemically healthy Caucasian individuals from Russia aged roughly 6 to 100 years. Each donor gave ten milliliters of peripheral blood, collected into EDTA-treated Vacutainer tubes. Ficoll-Paque density-gradient centrifugation was used to isolate PBMCs, with at least 6 million per sample. Trizol reagent was used to extract total RNA from PBMCs, with at least 6 micrograms per sample. For every donor, an aliquot of PBMCs went through flow cytometry to measure the percentages of naive CD45RAhigh/CD27high T cells. The CDR3 starts with the cysteine, ends with the phenylalanine, and has 17 residues. Left in the record is the CDR3 DNA by itself, 51 bases read in frame from the first base. The germline V gene (reference sequence) sets CDR1 to DFQATT and CDR2 to SNEGSKA. After removal of 1 base from V and 4 bases from J, the junction retains 12 bases not matched to a gene. Only one count was recorded for this clonotype. Its antigen specificity is not known. Per-nucleotide qualities are absent, and no much larger clonotype sits a single base away.

Libraries were prepared through 5' RACE. Reads for this sample came from an Illumina HiSeq 2500. A second PCR of roughly 7 to 11 cycles was performed with a sample-barcoded 5' primer and a J-beta primer mix. A unique molecular identifier was introduced onto each TCR beta cDNA molecule by a template-switch 5' adaptor carrying 12 random nucleotides. Each sample yielded at least 2.5 million CDR3-containing paired-end reads. First-strand cDNA synthesis was performed from all RNA using the Mint cDNA synthesis kit, with priming by a TRBC-specific oligonucleotide. Following uracil-DNA glycosylase treatment, all cDNA underwent a first 18-cycle PCR with the universal primers M1SS and BC2_uni_R. Regarding the original processing steps: For normalization, 1 million high-quality reads were randomly selected from each sample, with every read carrying a distinct molecular identifier. Instead of being binned into consensus sequences, reads with shared molecular identifiers were discarded. MiTCR, set to a Q25 quality threshold and the strictest error-elimination algorithm, was used for CDR3 identification, clonotype clustering and error correction. A nonparametric unseen species model with Euler transformation was used to estimate a lower bound on total TCR beta diversity. Clones were called with MiXCR by TCRdb after fastp trimmed the public reads at Q25, and only in-frame beta chains were retained. Entries are consolidated by CDR3 protein sequence, retaining the most common genes and DNA. TCRdb, rather than the study authors, made the V and J calls. A total of around 800,000 distinct CDR3 sequences appear in this sample, around 25% of them only once. The top ten clones comprise 2.5% to 3.5% of the sample.

The same sample was also used in a study of T cells of mothers and their children. The second source states: Nine systemically healthy Caucasian individuals, comprising three mothers and their six children, were included as donors. cDNA synthesis used all of the extracted RNA, with roughly 1.6 ug of RNA in each 15 ul reaction. In the second PCR, the M1S primer added sample barcodes and 2-4 random nucleotides. Over 8 million TCR beta CDR3 reads came from each mother, compared with about 3 million reads from each child. Thymic selection similarly shapes TCR recombination output in related and unrelated pairs, with minor effect from inherited differences. Normalized repertoire overlap was always slightly but never significantly higher in related than unrelated mother-child pairs. No persistent microchimeric T cell clones were detected, at a sensitivity of about 100 clones per million clonotypes. In the study, deep NGS was used to compare the TCR beta repertoires of mothers and children, and features distinguishing related mother-child pairs from unrelated individuals were sought. On average, the children were approximately 11 +/- 4 years old, while the mothers were about 40 +/- 4 years old. After adapter ligation was performed with NEBNext reagents, the libraries were sequenced on an Illumina HiSeq 2000 with 100+100 nt paired-end reads. To prevent cross-contamination, the mother and child libraries were prepared one month apart and sequenced in separate runs. Each donor had between about 500,000 and 2,100,000 distinct TCR beta clonotypes identified. Naive TCR beta clonotypes were estimated from low-frequency clonotypes matched to each donor's FACS-determined naive share, without sorting.

This receptor was taken from a boy aged 5-17 years in good health. The material sequenced was blood. The rearrangement joined TRBV20-1 to TRBJ1-5, with 8 middle bases fitting TRBD1. The CDR3 region: CSARAGQGVGYNQPQHF. The DNA reads TGCAGTGCTAGAGCCGGACAGGGAGTGGGCTATAATCAGCCCCAGCATTTT.